This is a list of T cell receptor beta chains from one sample in a study of blood T cell repertoires in COVID-19. The table came from immunoSEQ multiplex PCR; TCRdb's copy has only in-frame clones and leaves some out. The sample carries 150,000 to 200,000 clones, about 85% recorded once. The sequenced sample consisted of peripheral blood. The receptors shown here come from a woman aged 35 to 49 with COVID-19, enrolled during active disease. The CDR3 runs from the conserved cysteine through the conserved F or W.

cdr3_aa j_call v_call
CSASDFNLAGSYEQYF TRBJ2-7 TRBV20-1
CASRTGTGGYTGELFF TRBJ2-2 TRBV7-3
CASRRTSSGETQYF TRBJ2-5 TRBV5-1
CASSLRGGFDYEQYF TRBJ2-7 TRBV21-1
CASRGPGQTGNTIYF TRBJ1-3 TRBV11-2
CATSGTGGDGELFF TRBJ2-2 TRBV6-4
CASSATPYPYEQYF TRBJ2-7 TRBV18
CASSIMTSGISYEQYF TRBJ2-7 TRBV19
CASSQGYGYNSPLHF TRBJ1-6 TRBV4-1
CASSLNRANGYTF TRBJ1-2 TRBV7-8
CASSLVAGLSGNTIYF TRBJ1-3 TRBV7-9
CASSSPGDRGHEQYF TRBJ2-7 TRBV7-6
CASSPKGQGLPGSNQPQHF TRBJ1-5 TRBV5-8
CASSSGIYTDTQYF TRBJ2-3 TRBV10-1
CASSRGTGANYGYTF TRBJ1-2 TRBV3-1/TRBV3-2
CASITPGLAYEQYF TRBJ2-7 TRBV2
CASSPSTGEEVSGANVLTF TRBJ2-6 TRBV11-3
CAISAAAEYSNQPQHF TRBJ1-5 TRBV10-3
CASSSGLAGVADTQYF TRBJ2-3 TRBV5-4
CASSYFAGYTF TRBJ1-2 TRBV28
CASSSVSSNEKLFF TRBJ1-4 TRBV7-8
CAWSVGLAGAWDEQFF TRBJ2-1 TRBV30
CASSPTDYSPEQYF TRBJ2-7 TRBV13
CASSPEEAAQPQHF TRBJ1-5 TRBV18
CASSQDRYGYTF TRBJ1-2 TRBV12-3/TRBV12-4
CASSLGRASDGYTF TRBJ1-2 TRBV5-6
CASTYQGVDTEAFF TRBJ1-1 TRBV6-5
CASSFSSGELFF TRBJ2-2 TRBV5-1
CASRAANTGELFF TRBJ2-2 TRBV7-9
CASSLESDTEAFF TRBJ1-1 TRBV12-3/TRBV12-4
CASSLGQGAYEQYF TRBJ2-7 TRBV9
CASSKGRVGASTDTQYF TRBJ2-3 TRBV11-2
CASSARDIINEQFF TRBJ2-1 TRBV9
CASSYYASGRYEQFF TRBJ2-1 TRBV6-5
CASRDRGTSYEQYF TRBJ2-7 TRBV5-1
CSASPTGTSGTEQYF TRBJ2-7 TRBV20-1
CASSFHGELFF TRBJ2-2 TRBV12-3/TRBV12-4
CASGLLGGSAGELFF TRBJ2-2 TRBV9